The entry below describes one T cell receptor beta chain. At one end the junction does not follow the germline gene, possibly because of a read error. This entry belongs to a study of type 1 regulatory T cells. Study as a whole: This in vitro CD4 product, T-allo10, is enriched for Tr1 cells and alloantigen-specific.

A single record per CDR3 protein comes from TCRdb applying MiXCR to the reads. The top ten clones hold roughly 2.2% of a sample with around 88,000 distinct CDR3 sequences, around a third of them seen once. Germline CDR1 is DFQATT and CDR2 is SNEGSKA (reference sequence). The CDR3 has 17 amino acids. This sequence was found in a human donor in good health. The sample consisted of CD4+ T cells, either the whole sample or a sorted fraction (not recorded which). The chain is built from TRBV20-1 and TRBJ2-1; 8 nucleotides line up with TRBD2. The CDR3 region is CSTSGLGTSLIRNEQFF. The CDR3 DNA reads TGCAGTACTAGCGGTCTCGGGACTAGTTTGATTCGCAATGAGCAGTTCTTC.